Listed below are T cell receptor beta chains from one sample, sequenced in a study of blood T cell repertoires in COVID-19. The protocol was immunoSEQ multiplex PCR, while the TCRdb copy is restricted to in-frame clones and leaves out a portion. Of roughly 250,000 clones detected, roughly 90% appear once; the ten largest clones hold roughly 2.1%. The sample consisted of PBMCs or T cells enriched from blood (not recorded which). The source is a woman in her thirties or forties with acute COVID-19. Each CDR3 is given with its conserved first and last residue. The order of the fields is V gene, J gene, clone size, D gene, CDR3 DNA, CDR3 protein. A D gene is named only where the DNA matches it firmly. Only part of the rows carry a size: once, few, many, or a class if the clone is expanded.

V gene: TRBV7-6
J gene: TRBJ2-3
clone size: .
D gene: TRBD2
CDR3 DNA: TGTGCCAGCAGCTTAGTGGGGGGGGGCACAGATACGCAGTATTTT
CDR3 protein: CASSLVGGGTDTQYF

V gene: TRBV7-2
J gene: TRBJ1-6
clone size: .
D gene: .
CDR3 DNA: TGTGCCAGCAGCTCCGTCCACCGAGGGGGATATAATTCACCCCTCCACTTT
CDR3 protein: CASSSVHRGGYNSPLHF

V gene: TRBV19
J gene: TRBJ1-1
clone size: .
D gene: .
CDR3 DNA: TGTGCCAGTAGTACCGGACAGCGGAACACTGAAGCTTTCTTT
CDR3 protein: CASSTGQRNTEAFF

V gene: TRBV2
J gene: TRBJ1-4
clone size: .
D gene: .
CDR3 DNA: TGTGCCAGCAGTGAACACGGGGTCTGGACTAATGAAAAACTGTTTTTT
CDR3 protein: CASSEHGVWTNEKLFF

V gene: TRBV27
J gene: TRBJ1-1
clone size: .
D gene: TRBD1
CDR3 DNA: TGTGCCAGCAGGACAGGGACGAACACTGAAGCTTTCTTT
CDR3 protein: CASRTGTNTEAFF

V gene: TRBV25-1
J gene: TRBJ2-7
clone size: .
D gene: TRBD1
CDR3 DNA: TGTGCCAGTCCCCTACCAGACAGGGGGCTTTACGAGCAGTACTTC
CDR3 protein: CASPLPDRGLYEQYF

V gene: TRBV5-4
J gene: TRBJ1-1
clone size: .
D gene: TRBD1
CDR3 DNA: TGTGCCAGCAGCTCACCGGGACAGGGAGCGGGCACTGAAGCTTTCTTT
CDR3 protein: CASSSPGQGAGTEAFF

V gene: TRBV2
J gene: TRBJ2-4
clone size: .
D gene: .
CDR3 DNA: TGTGCCAGCAGTGAAGATGAGTTAGCCAAAAACATTCAGTACTTC
CDR3 protein: CASSEDELAKNIQYF

V gene: TRBV12-5
J gene: TRBJ1-3
clone size: .
D gene: .
CDR3 DNA: TGTGCTAGTGGTTTGTCCCGAGAAAGGGGTCATGGAAACACCATATATTTT
CDR3 protein: CASGLSRERGHGNTIYF

V gene: TRBV21-1
J gene: TRBJ1-6
clone size: once
D gene: .
CDR3 DNA: TGTGCCAGCAATCCCACACCCTCCTATAATTCACCCCTCCACTTT
CDR3 protein: CASNPTPSYNSPLHF

V gene: TRBV25-1
J gene: TRBJ2-7
clone size: .
D gene: TRBD1
CDR3 DNA: TGTGCCAGCAGGGGACAGGGCCTCTACGAGCAGTACTTC
CDR3 protein: CASRGQGLYEQYF

V gene: TRBV10-3
J gene: TRBJ2-1
clone size: .
D gene: TRBD2
CDR3 DNA: TGTGCCATCAGCCAGATCAAGTTAGCGGGAGGCAATGAGCAGTTCTTC
CDR3 protein: CAISQIKLAGGNEQFF

V gene: TRBV28
J gene: TRBJ2-1
clone size: .
D gene: .
CDR3 DNA: TGTGCCAGCAGTCTCCAGACTGGTGAGCAGTTCTTC
CDR3 protein: CASSLQTGEQFF

V gene: TRBV5-1
J gene: TRBJ2-3
clone size: .
D gene: .
CDR3 DNA: TGCGCCAGCAGCTTGGTGTTCCTCGGTACGCAGTATTTT
CDR3 protein: CASSLVFLGTQYF

V gene: TRBV28
J gene: TRBJ1-2
clone size: .
D gene: TRBD1
CDR3 DNA: TGTGCCAGCAGTTCCGGGACAGGGGGCGTCTATGGCTACACCTTC
CDR3 protein: CASSSGTGGVYGYTF

V gene: TRBV4-1
J gene: TRBJ2-1
clone size: .
D gene: .
CDR3 DNA: TGCGCCAGCAGCCGCGCGGCGGGGCACTCCTACAATGAGCAGTTCTTC
CDR3 protein: CASSRAAGHSYNEQFF